This T cell receptor beta chain was sequenced for a study of T cell responses to AZD1222 COVID-19 vaccine. Study results and limitations: The sample set comprised mostly white British donors with more females, and clonal diversity was possibly underestimated. Baseline serostatus was positive in only six or seven AZD1222 recipients. Spike was spanned by vaccine-associated CD4 TCRs, which were dominant at 160-218 and 743-854.

Concerning this clone itself: Its specificity is not known. One junction end disagrees with the germline gene, perhaps due to a read error.

TCRdb keeps only in-frame clones here, not all; method: immunoSEQ multiplex PCR. The sample yields some 110,000 clones, more than 65% seen once. The sequenced sample was peripheral blood, obtained on day 0 of AZD1222 vaccination. The receptor was isolated from an adult in good health.

CDR3 DNA: TGTGCCAGTAGTATAGCGGGACAGGGTAAAAGATGGTTT. As protein: CASSIAGQGKRWF. The chain employs TRBV19 and TRBJ2-2; 9 nucleotides line up with TRBD1. The germline gives CDR1 LNHDA, CDR2 SQIVND (reference sequence). The CDR3 length is 13 residues.